A single sample is the source of the 13 T cell receptor beta chains below, sequenced in a study of cytomegalovirus exposure and HLA in healthy donors. PCR was performed using 60 Vbeta and 13 Jbeta primers. Method: immunoSEQ multiplex PCR; TCRdb's copy keeps in-frame clones and lacks some. The sample contains under 200,000 clones, 84% of which appear only once. The sample taken for sequencing was PBMCs. The receptors stem from a man younger than 40 in good health and CMV-seronegative.

This chain uses TRBV11-2 with TRBJ2-7, with D maybe TRBD2 (6 bases). There are 14 residues in the CDR3. Germline CDR1 SGHAT, CDR2 FQNNGV. V was cut by 1 base and J by 10 bases, with 17 bases left in between. The CDR3 DNA follows: TGTGCCAGCAGCTTAGCTAGGGACTCAGCCACTCAGTACTTC. Translating it yields CASSLARDSATQYF. Looking up the rest from reference TRBV11-2 and TRBJ2-7 gives the full variable domain: EAGVAQSPRYKIIEKRQSVAFWCNPISGHATLYWYQQILGQGPKLLIQFQNNGVVDDSQLPKDRFSAERLKGVDSTLKIQPAKLEDSAVYLCASSLARDSATQYFGPGTRLTVT.

This chain uses TRBV11-1 with TRBJ2-7; 9 nucleotides match TRBD1. The CDR3 runs 14 residues. Germline V gene lookup returns CDR1 SGHAT and CDR2 FQDESV (reference sequence). V lost 1 base and J lost 5; bases outside the gene matches: 3. The CDR3: CASSLDRGRDEQYF. The CDR3 nucleotides are TGTGCCAGCAGCTTAGACAGGGGGCGCGACGAGCAGTACTTC.

The genes are TRBV6-1 and TRBJ1-2, with 12 nucleotides matching TRBD1. V dropped 3 bases and J dropped 7; count of bases not matched to a gene: 9. The CDR3 is made up of 16 amino acids. Per the germline V gene, CDR1 is MNHNS and CDR2 is SASEGT. CDR3 protein: CASSDRDRGLGGGYTF. The CDR3 DNA reads as TGTGCCAGCAGTGACCGGGACAGGGGGCTTGGGGGTGGCTACACCTTC.

The rearrangement links TRBV19 to TRBJ2-5, with D uncertain. Germline lookup yields CDR1 LNHDA and CDR2 SQIVND (reference sequence). The V gene lost 0 bases and the J gene lost 4 bases, with 15 bases spanning the gap. CDR3 length: 16 residues. The CDR3 loop is CASSIERKRPGETQYF. CDR3 DNA sequence: TGTGCCAGTAGTATAGAGAGAAAACGCCCGGGAGAGACCCAGTACTTC.

The DNA of the CDR3 is TGTGCCAGCAGCCTGACTAGCGGGTACTACAATGAGCAGTTCTTC. Its translation is CASSLTSGYYNEQFF. The rearrangement uses TRBV7-9 and TRBJ2-1; 10 nucleotides match TRBD2. The CDR3 contains 15 residues. V gave up 5 bases and J gave up 3 bases; unmatched junction bases: 4. From germline, CDR1 is SEHNR and CDR2 FQNEAQ (reference sequence).

The chain carries TRBV29-1 and TRBJ1-2; 8 nucleotides line up with TRBD1. The CDR3 has 13 residues. Per the germline V gene, CDR1 is SQVTM and CDR2 is ANQGSEA. Losses at the gene ends were 7 bases for V and 4 bases for J; bases not matched to a gene: 8. DNA for the CDR3: TGCAGCGCTGGACAGGGCCATGTCTATGGCTACACCTTC. This gives the protein CSAGQGHVYGYTF.

The chain combines TRBV2 with TRBJ1-3, with TRBD1 identical over 7 bases. The CDR3 spans 15 residues. V shed 8 bases, J shed 1 base, and the junction held 8 bases outside the gene matches. The germline gives CDR1 SNHLY, CDR2 FYNNEI. CDR3: CASARDSISGNTIYF. The DNA for the CDR3 is TGTGCCAGCGCCCGGGACAGCATATCTGGAAACACCATATATTTT.

The CDR3 coding sequence is TGTGCCTGGAGTCCGACTAGTTACGGCAATGAGCAGTTCTTC. Protein sequence: CAWSPTSYGNEQFF. The J gene is TRBJ2-1, the V gene TRBV30; perhaps TRBD2 as D (6 bases). The V end lost 2 bases, the J end lost 6 bases, and 14 bases lay between the germline ends. Germline CDR1 GTSNPN, CDR2 SVGIG (reference sequence). The CDR3 totals 14 residues.

The chain uses TRBV7-9 and TRBJ2-1, with TRBD2 matching over 10 bases. The CDR3 contains 15 residues. J was trimmed by 9 bases and V by 5 bases; bases with no gene match: 10. The germline CDR1 and CDR2 sequences are SEHNR and FQNEAQ (reference sequence). CDR3 in DNA: TGTGCCAGCAGCCCTCTTGGTCTAGCGGGGGTTGAGCAGTTCTTC. Protein: CASSPLGLAGVEQFF.

The sample holds one count of this clone. Compared with germline, one end of the junction differs, possibly owing to a read error. This specimen includes other DNA sequences encoding the same CDR3. This chain connects TRBV14 to TRBJ2-7, with TRBD1 as a possible D gene (5 bases). The germline CDR1 and CDR2 sequences are SGHDN and FVKESK. CDR3 length equals 13 residues. CDR3 in amino acids: CASSQTGSYEQYF. The DNA of the CDR3 is TGTGCCAGCAGCCAAACAGGTTCCTACGAGCAATACTTC.

The chain employs TRBV27 and TRBJ2-7; TRBD2 might be the D (6 bases). The CDR3 is 12 residues long. Trimming pared 5 bases from V and 7 bases from J, leaving 12 bases between. Germline assignment: CDR1 MNHEY and CDR2 SMNVEV (reference sequence). The CDR3 DNA sequence: TGTGCCAGCAGTATACCGGGGAGGGAGCAGTACTTC. Translating gives CASSIPGREQYF.

The chain carries TRBV6-1 and TRBJ2-1; TRBD1 matches 9 bases. CDR1 and CDR2 (germline): MNHNS, SASEGT. The CDR3 spans 14 residues. In DNA, the CDR3 is TGTGCTAGTTGGGCGAGACAGGGGGGCAATGAGCAGTTCTTC. Its translation: CASWARQGGNEQFF.

The chain carries TRBV9 and TRBJ2-1; TRBD1 aligns across 10 bases. V lost 3 bases, J lost 3 bases, and 6 bases stayed unmatched. The V gene's germline CDR1 is SGDLS and CDR2 YYNGEE. The CDR3 loop spans 16 amino acids. The CDR3 spells CASSGVTGGYYNEQFF. The CDR3 bases are TGTGCCAGCAGCGGGGTGACAGGGGGCTACTACAATGAGCAGTTCTTC.